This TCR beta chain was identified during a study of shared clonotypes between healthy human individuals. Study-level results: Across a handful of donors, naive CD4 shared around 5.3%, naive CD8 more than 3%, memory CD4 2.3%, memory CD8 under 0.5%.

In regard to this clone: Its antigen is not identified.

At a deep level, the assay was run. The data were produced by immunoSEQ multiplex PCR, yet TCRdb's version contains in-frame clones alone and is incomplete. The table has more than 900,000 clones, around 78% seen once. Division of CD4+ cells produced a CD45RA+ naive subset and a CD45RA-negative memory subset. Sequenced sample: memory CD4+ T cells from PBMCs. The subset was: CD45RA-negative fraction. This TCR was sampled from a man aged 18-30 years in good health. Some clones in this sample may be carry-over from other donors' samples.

CDR3 residues: CAWSGGTPRTGELFF. The DNA of the CDR3 is TGTGCCTGGAGTGGGGGGACACCTAGGACCGGGGAGCTGTTTTTT. The J gene is TRBJ2-2, the V gene TRBV30; D might be TRBD1 (6 bases). Germline lookup yields CDR1 GTSNPN and CDR2 SVGIG (reference sequence). The CDR3 has 15 residues. V lost 1 base, J lost 5 bases, and 14 bases lay in between.